This section outlines one TCR beta chain sequence together with its context. The antigen remains undetermined. The source of the sample is a study of Tregs in tolerant kidney transplant recipients. The assay was immunoSEQ multiplex PCR, and TCRdb's table has in-frame clones only and misses some. This sample yields hundreds of thousands of clones, of which about 80% are seen a single time; roughly 0.67% belongs to the top ten. Unstimulated regulatory T cells (CD4+CD25+CD127-), CD4+CD25- non-regulatory cells, CD4 and CD8 cells were FACS-sorted from thawed PBMCs. Study findings and constraints: The most relevant donor-specific Treg TCRbeta repertoire apparently came from expansion with activated donor B cells. Few patients were studied, so findings need validation in larger groups. Biological reproducibility was not directly addressed, but technical replication error appeared minimal.

The CDR3 has 13 amino acids. Germline assignment: CDR1 GTSNPN and CDR2 SVGIG (reference sequence). V dropped 5 bases and J dropped 7 bases, with 12 bases sitting between them. This chain joins TRBV30 and TRBJ1-6; TRBD1 might be the D (5 bases). This receptor was identified in a human donor in good health. Sequencing was performed on CD4+ T cells from blood. The CDR3 region has the DNA TGTGCCTGGGCCGGGGCGGGGAATTCACCCCTCCACTTT. This gives the protein CAWAGAGNSPLHF.